Listed here are 28 T cell receptor beta chains from one sample, sequenced in a study of cytomegalovirus exposure and HLA in healthy donors. 13 Jbeta primers and 60 Vbeta primers were used for the PCR. TCRdb's table, derived via immunoSEQ multiplex PCR, lists solely in-frame clones and lacks some. The sample yields roughly 130,000 clones, about 80% seen once. Sequencing input: PBMCs. The receptor source for this set is a male donor in good health and CMV-seronegative.

The rearrangement joins TRBV7-8 to TRBJ2-1; 9 nucleotides match TRBD2. The CDR3 spans 15 residues. Per germline, CDR1 SGHVS and CDR2 FQNEAQ. V lost 1 base, J lost 9 bases, and 7 bases stayed unmatched. The CDR3 region is CASSLVSGTSFEQFF. The DNA of the CDR3 is TGTGCCAGCAGCTTAGTATCCGGGACTAGCTTTGAGCAGTTCTTC.

The V gene is TRBV5-1, the J gene TRBJ2-5; maybe TRBD1 (7 bases). Trimming left V 0 bases short and J 1 base short, with 19 bases between. The length of the CDR3 is 18 residues. The germline V gene has CDR1 SGHRS and CDR2 YFSETQ. CDR3 amino acids: CASSLVWGSGGTQETQYF. The CDR3 nucleotides read TGCGCCAGCAGCTTGGTTTGGGGTTCAGGGGGGACCCAAGAGACCCAGTACTTC.

Here the CDR3 reads CASSWAGEQYF. The DNA for the CDR3 is TGTGCCAGCAGTTGGGCCGGCGAGCAGTACTTC. V is TRBV27 and J is TRBJ2-7; D is unresolved. Germline V lookup: CDR1 MNHEY, CDR2 SMNVEV (reference sequence). V shed 4 bases and J shed 6 bases, with 7 bases lying between them. This CDR3 is 11 amino acids long.

The rearrangement uses TRBV7-8 and TRBJ2-2; TRBD2 matches at 10 bases. Per the germline V gene, CDR1 is SGHVS and CDR2 is FQNEAQ. CDR3 length: 15 residues. V lost 6 bases, J lost 7 bases, and 8 bases stayed unmatched. The CDR3 nucleotides read TGTGCCAGCAGAGTAGCGGGAGGTGTCATCGGGGAGCTGTTTTTT. Residues: CASRVAGGVIGELFF.

The rearrangement links TRBV9 to TRBJ2-1; the match to TRBD2 covers 9 bases. CDR1 is SGDLS, CDR2 YYNGEE, per germline. This CDR3 has 15 residues. Trimming cost V 7 bases and J 5 bases; bases outside gene matches: 10. The CDR3 DNA follows: TGTGCCAGCCGCCGAGCGCTAGCGGGGAACAATGAGCAGTTCTTC. This codes for CASRRALAGNNEQFF.

V usage is TRBV5-1 and J usage is TRBJ2-5; weak D call: TRBD1 (5 bases). Per the germline V gene, CDR1 is SGHRS and CDR2 is YFSETQ. This CDR3 is 15 amino acids long. With 4 bases removed from V and 2 bases from J, the gap between germline ends came to 15 bases. CDR3 DNA: TGCGCCAGCAGCCGTCAGGGTGTCAGACAAGAGACCCAGTACTTC. Encoded protein: CASSRQGVRQETQYF.

The V gene is TRBV28, the J gene TRBJ2-3, with a possible D match to TRBD1 (6 bases). CDR1 and CDR2 (germline): MDHEN, SYDVKM. The CDR3 spans 14 residues. Trimming removed 2 bases from V and 3 bases from J, with 9 bases in between. CDR3 bases: TGTGCCAGCAGTTTACACAGGGCTACAGATACGCAGTATTTT. Encoded protein: CASSLHRATDTQYF.

This chain links TRBV18 with TRBJ2-5, with 7 bases that match TRBD2. Germline CDR1 reads KGHSH; CDR2 reads LQKENI. The CDR3 runs 16 residues. Trimming removed 3 bases from V and 5 bases from J; junction bases left unmatched: 12. The CDR3 region has the DNA TGTGCCAGCTCACCTTGGGCAGCGGGGAAGCAGGAGACCCAGTACTTC. Its translation: CASSPWAAGKQETQYF.

As concerns this clone: One end of the junction does not line up with germline, which may come from a read error. The V and J genes are TRBV14 and TRBJ2-4, with TRBD2 identical over 7 bases. The CDR3 extends over 19 amino acids. Germline values: CDR1 SGHDN, CDR2 FVKESK. CDR3 DNA sequence: TGTGCCAGCAGCCCAACCCCGTCATATTCCGGGACTACCAAAAACAGTCAGTACTTC. Residues: CASSPTPSYSGTTKNSQYF.

This chain uses TRBV5-6 with TRBJ2-7; D is undetermined. This CDR3 comprises 14 residues. V dropped 2 bases and J dropped 0 bases, with 9 bases sitting between them. Germline values: CDR1 SGHDT, CDR2 YYEEEE. As DNA, the CDR3 is TGTGCCAGCAGCTTCCGAACAGCCTCCTACGAGCAGTACTTC. This gives the protein CASSFRTASYEQYF.

The rearrangement links TRBV2 to TRBJ1-4; TRBD1 might be the D (6 bases). CDR3 length: 13 amino acids. CDR1 SNHLY and CDR2 FYNNEI come from the germline V gene. V was trimmed by 4 bases and J by 8 bases, leaving 11 bases between them. The CDR3 nucleotides read TGTGCCAGCAGTGGGACAGTACGGGAAAAACTGTTTTTT. This encodes CASSGTVREKLFF. The entire variable domain, with the rest obtained from reference TRBV2 and TRBJ1-4, is as follows: EPEVTQTPSHQVTQMGQEVILRCVPISNHLYFYWYRQILGQKVEFLVSFYNNEISEKSEIFDDQFSVERPDGSNFTLKIRSTKLEDSAMYFCASSGTVREKLFFGSGTQLSVL.

The genes are TRBV2 and TRBJ2-2, with a weak D call TRBD2 (6 bases). There are 20 residues in the CDR3. Germline V gene data show CDR1 as SNHLY and CDR2 as FYNNEI. Trimming cost V 5 bases and J 4 bases, with 29 bases left between them. This CDR3 reads CASSFKGTGFSSGGTGELFF. The CDR3 nucleotides are TGTGCCAGCAGTTTCAAGGGGACTGGATTTTCAAGTGGCGGCACCGGGGAGCTGTTTTTT.

The chain recombines TRBV27 with TRBJ2-7, with TRBD1 matching 9 bases. The CDR3 is 14 amino acids. With 5 bases clipped from V and 7 bases from J, the junction kept 9 bases outside the gene matches. Germline V lookup: CDR1 MNHEY, CDR2 SMNVEV (reference sequence). The CDR3 reads CASSPGTGSREQYF. The CDR3 DNA reads as TGTGCCAGCAGTCCAGGGACAGGGAGCCGGGAGCAGTACTTC.

The chain joins TRBV5-8 to TRBJ1-2; 11 positions agree with TRBD1. The ends lost 3 bases at V and 6 bases at J; junction bases unmatched: 7. The CDR3 loop spans 15 amino acids. CDR1 and CDR2 from the germline V gene are SGHTS and YDEGEE. CDR3 in DNA: TGTGCCAGCAGCTCTTTTGGGACAGGGGGAAATGGCTACACCTTC. Amino acid sequence: CASSSFGTGGNGYTF. The complete variable domain, with remaining parts taken from reference TRBV5-8 and TRBJ1-2, reads EAGVTQSPTHLIKTRGQQATLRCSPISGHTSVYWYQQALGLGLQFLLWYDEGEERNRGNFPPRFSGRQFPNYSSELNVNALELEDSALYLCASSSFGTGGNGYTFGSGTRLTVV.

The chain uses TRBV5-1 and TRBJ1-1; 10 bases agree with TRBD1. The CDR3 length is 15 residues. Germline assignment: CDR1 SGHRS and CDR2 YFSETQ. The V and J ends lost 0 bases and 7 bases, in that order; junction bases with no gene match: 6. CDR3 DNA sequence: TGCGCCAGCAGCTTGGGCCTGACAGGGGGCCGTGAAGCTTTCTTT. This gives the protein CASSLGLTGGREAFF.

The chain recombines TRBV6-6 with TRBJ2-5; weak D call: TRBD1 (6 bases). Germline CDR1 MNHNY, CDR2 SVGAGI (reference sequence). The CDR3 covers 14 residues. Trimming took 0 bases from V and 4 from J, leaving 9 bases between them. CDR3 in DNA: TGTGCCAGCAGTTACTCGACCAGGGGAGAGACCCAGTACTTC. It yields the protein CASSYSTRGETQYF.

The chain combines TRBV7-2 with TRBJ1-6; D perhaps matches TRBD1 (5 bases). The CDR3 length is 15 residues. Trimming took 4 bases from V and 7 from J, leaving 14 bases between them. In germline, CDR1 is SGHTA, CDR2 FQGNSA. The chain's CDR3 is CASSSWDGGNSPLHF. CDR3 coding DNA: TGTGCCAGCAGCTCATGGGACGGGGGGAATTCACCCCTCCACTTT.

This clone has just a few counts. V is TRBV5-1 and J is TRBJ2-7; D possibly corresponds to TRBD2 (5 bases). In germline, CDR1 is SGHRS, CDR2 YFSETQ. The CDR3 contains 15 residues. The germline V and J ends were trimmed by 0 bases and 3 bases, with 13 bases remaining between them. DNA for the CDR3: TGCGCCAGCAGCTTGGGAGGGAACAACAACTACGAGCAGTACTTC. It translates to CASSLGGNNNYEQYF.

The V gene is TRBV19, the J gene TRBJ2-1, with D perhaps TRBD1 (5 bases). This CDR3 region has 15 residues. V lost 0 bases and J 7 bases, leaving 13 bases between the germline ends. Germline V lookup: CDR1 LNHDA, CDR2 SQIVND (reference sequence). CDR3 region: CASSIDLPGWNEQFF. CDR3 bases: TGTGCCAGTAGTATAGATCTACCAGGGTGGAATGAGCAGTTCTTC.

This chain joins TRBV9 and TRBJ2-1; 7 bases agree with TRBD2. The CDR3 is 18 residues long. CDR1 and CDR2 from the germline V gene are SGDLS and YYNGEE. The trim removed 0 bases at V and 10 bases at J, leaving 19 bases unmatched. CDR3 in amino acids: CASSVDPWGSGPSEEQFF. DNA for the CDR3: TGTGCCAGCAGCGTAGACCCTTGGGGTAGCGGGCCCTCGGAAGAGCAGTTCTTC.

The chain has TRBV9 and TRBJ2-5; 8 bases line up with TRBD1. V dropped 3 bases and J dropped 5; count of bases not matched to a gene: 9. This CDR3 comprises 15 residues. Germline V lookup: CDR1 SGDLS, CDR2 YYNGEE. The CDR3 DNA is TGTGCCAGCAGCGCAGGACAGGGAAAGGGGGAGACCCAGTACTTC. Its translation: CASSAGQGKGETQYF.

The chain recombines TRBV15 with TRBJ2-4, with a weak D call TRBD1 (5 bases). V was cut by 2 bases and J by 12 bases, with 11 bases left in between. The CDR3 has 12 amino acids. Germline CDR1 reads LNHNV; CDR2 reads YYDKDF (reference sequence). CDR3 residues: CATSRNLGRQYF. Here the CDR3 DNA reads TGTGCCACCAGCAGAAATTTGGGGCGTCAGTACTTC. Together with reference TRBV15 and TRBJ2-4, the CDR3 gives the full variable domain: DAMVIQNPRYQVTQFGKPVTLSCSQTLNHNVMYWYQQKSSQAPKLLFHYYDKDFNNEADTPDNFQSRRPNTSFCFLDIRSPGLGDTAMYLCATSRNLGRQYFGAGTRLSVL.

The chain employs TRBV5-1 and TRBJ2-7; weak D call: TRBD1 (5 bases). Per germline, CDR1 SGHRS and CDR2 YFSETQ. V was pared by 2 bases and J by 6 bases, with 12 bases between. The CDR3 runs to 13 residues. In DNA form, the CDR3 reads TGCGCCAGCAGCTTCGAAGGGGCAGCCGAGCAGTACTTC. It codes for CASSFEGAAEQYF.

A word on this clone: The sample holds other DNA sequences that translate to the same CDR3. The J gene is TRBJ2-5, the V gene TRBV30, with 8 bases identical to TRBD2. V lost 4 bases to trimming and J lost 5 bases; unmatched junction nucleotides: 0. The CDR3 extends over 11 amino acids. The V gene's germline CDR1 is GTSNPN and CDR2 SVGIG (reference sequence). CDR3 sequence reads: CAWTGGETQYF. CDR3 sequence (DNA): TGTGCCTGGACGGGGGGGGAGACCCAGTACTTC.

This clone has only one observation. The rearrangement links TRBV28 to TRBJ1-5, with D hard to call. CDR3 length: 15 amino acids. With 5 bases removed from V and 4 bases from J, the gap between germline ends came to 15 bases. Germline-derived CDR1 and CDR2 are MDHEN and SYDVKM. The CDR3, as DNA: TGTGCCAGCAGTACTCCGCGGCTGCCGAATCAGCCCCAGCATTTT. Translating gives CASSTPRLPNQPQHF. Full variable domain (remainder filled in from reference TRBV28 and TRBJ1-5): DVKVTQSSRYLVKRTGEKVFLECVQDMDHENMFWYRQDPGLGLRLIYFSYDVKMKEKGDIPEGYSVSREKKERFSLILESASTNQTSMYLCASSTPRLPNQPQHFGDGTRLSIL.

J is TRBJ2-7 and V is TRBV7-2, with 8 bases fitting TRBD1. Germline CDR1 and CDR2: SGHTA and FQGNSA. The CDR3 extends over 13 amino acids. Unmatched junction bases numbered 2, after V lost 1 base and J lost 6 bases. As DNA, the CDR3 is TGTGCCAGCAGCTTAGGGACAGGGCTCGAGCAGTACTTC. It specifies CASSLGTGLEQYF.

This chain uses TRBV5-1 with TRBJ2-5; TRBD1 is a possible D gene (6 bases). Trimming shortened V by 3 bases and J by 5 bases, and 14 bases separated the two germline ends. There are 14 residues in the CDR3. Germline-derived CDR1 and CDR2 are SGHRS and YFSETQ. This CDR3 reads CASSSTTGKETQYF. CDR3 DNA: TGCGCCAGCAGCTCCACTACAGGGAAGGAGACCCAGTACTTC.

The chain recombines TRBV5-5 with TRBJ1-1; a possible D gene is TRBD1 (6 bases). Trimming removed 4 bases from V and 1 base from J, with 14 bases in between. CDR1 and CDR2 from the germline V gene are SGHKS and YYEKEE (reference sequence). The CDR3 extends over 15 amino acids. The CDR3 sequence is CASSPRGLRNTEAFF. As DNA, the CDR3 is TGTGCCAGCAGCCCCAGGGGTTTGAGGAACACTGAAGCTTTCTTT. Based on the CDR3 plus reference TRBV5-5 and TRBJ1-1, the full variable domain is DAGVTQSPTHLIKTRGQQVTLRCSPISGHKSVSWYQQVLGQGPQFIFQYYEKEERGRGNFPDRFSARQFPNYSSELNVNALLLGDSALYLCASSPRGLRNTEAFFGQGTRLTVV.